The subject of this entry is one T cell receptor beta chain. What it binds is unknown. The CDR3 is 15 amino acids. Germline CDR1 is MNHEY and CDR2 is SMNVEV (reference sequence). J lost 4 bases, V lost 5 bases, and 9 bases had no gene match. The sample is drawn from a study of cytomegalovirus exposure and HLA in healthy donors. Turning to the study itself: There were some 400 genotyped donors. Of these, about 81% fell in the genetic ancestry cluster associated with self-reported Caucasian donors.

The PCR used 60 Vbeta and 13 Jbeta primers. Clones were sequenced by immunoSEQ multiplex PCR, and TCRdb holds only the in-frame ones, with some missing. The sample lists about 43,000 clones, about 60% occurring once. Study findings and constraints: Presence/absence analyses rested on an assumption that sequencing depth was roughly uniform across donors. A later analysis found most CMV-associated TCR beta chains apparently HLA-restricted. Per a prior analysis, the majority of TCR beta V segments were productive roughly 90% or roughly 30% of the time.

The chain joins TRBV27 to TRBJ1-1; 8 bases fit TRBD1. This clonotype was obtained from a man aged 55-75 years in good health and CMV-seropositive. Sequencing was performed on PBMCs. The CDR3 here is CASSTPRGLSTEAFF. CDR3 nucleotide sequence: TGTGCCAGCAGTACCCCCAGGGGGCTTAGCACTGAAGCTTTCTTT.